This T cell receptor (beta chain) was captured by sequencing in a study of blood T cells in healthy people across ages. A second about 7 to 12 cycle PCR used barcoded and J-beta primers. TCRdb used MiXCR to reprocess the 5' RACE reads, holding one entry per CDR3 protein. Of approximately 1,700,000 distinct CDR3 sequences listed, around 42% are singletons. The CDR3 has 15 residues. The V end lost 6 bases, the J end lost 1 base, and 15 bases lay between the germline ends. Germline assignment: CDR1 MNHEY and CDR2 SMNVEV (reference sequence). The J gene is TRBJ2-5, the V gene TRBV27, with a tentative D call TRBD2 (7 bases). Material for sequencing was blood. The TCR was taken from a human donor in good health. CDR3 protein: CASSPLGGPQETQYF. DNA of the CDR3: TGTGCCAGCAGCCCCCTGGGGGGGCCCCAAGAGACCCAGTACTTC.